Given below is one TCR beta chain in context. This record belongs to a study of blood T cell repertoires in COVID-19. Looking at the study overall: The samples span acute and convalescent COVID-19 from the United States, Italy and Spain. From T cells, B-cell-depleted T cells, or PBMCs came the material, which was cDNA or gDNA.

As originally analysed: Reference gene primer amplification in the assay estimated nucleated cell counts. Produced via immunoSEQ multiplex PCR; TCRdb's table is partial and in-frame only. V, J and clone size reflect that table, while D and trimming were determined from the DNA. The table shows about 92,000 clones, with around 82% occurring only once. CDR1 and CDR2 from the germline V gene are LGHNA and YSLEER. The CDR3 runs 14 residues. V was shortened by 1 base and J by 1 base, with 7 bases between the two germline ends. The sequence was collected from a human donor in a cohort sampled during active COVID-19. Sequenced material: peripheral blood. The rearrangement joins TRBV4-3 to TRBJ1-1; D ambiguous. CDR3 residues: CASSQVLQNTEAFF. CDR3 DNA sequence: TGCGCCAGCAGCCAAGTACTGCAGAACACTGAAGCTTTCTTT.